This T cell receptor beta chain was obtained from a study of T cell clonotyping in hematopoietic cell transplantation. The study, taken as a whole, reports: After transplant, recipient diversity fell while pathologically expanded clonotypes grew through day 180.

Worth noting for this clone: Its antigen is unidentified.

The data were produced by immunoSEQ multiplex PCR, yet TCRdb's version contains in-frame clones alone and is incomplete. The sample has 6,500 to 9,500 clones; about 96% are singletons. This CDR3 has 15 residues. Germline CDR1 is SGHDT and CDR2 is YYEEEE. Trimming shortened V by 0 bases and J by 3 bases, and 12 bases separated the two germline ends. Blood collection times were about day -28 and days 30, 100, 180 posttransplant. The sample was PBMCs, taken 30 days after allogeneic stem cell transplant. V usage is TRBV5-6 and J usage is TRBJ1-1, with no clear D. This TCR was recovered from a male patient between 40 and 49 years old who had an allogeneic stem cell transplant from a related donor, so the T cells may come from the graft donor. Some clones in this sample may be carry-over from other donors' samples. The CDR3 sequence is CASSLGGLWYTEAFF. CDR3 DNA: TGTGCCAGCAGCTTGGGTGGGCTGTGGTACACTGAAGCTTTCTTT.